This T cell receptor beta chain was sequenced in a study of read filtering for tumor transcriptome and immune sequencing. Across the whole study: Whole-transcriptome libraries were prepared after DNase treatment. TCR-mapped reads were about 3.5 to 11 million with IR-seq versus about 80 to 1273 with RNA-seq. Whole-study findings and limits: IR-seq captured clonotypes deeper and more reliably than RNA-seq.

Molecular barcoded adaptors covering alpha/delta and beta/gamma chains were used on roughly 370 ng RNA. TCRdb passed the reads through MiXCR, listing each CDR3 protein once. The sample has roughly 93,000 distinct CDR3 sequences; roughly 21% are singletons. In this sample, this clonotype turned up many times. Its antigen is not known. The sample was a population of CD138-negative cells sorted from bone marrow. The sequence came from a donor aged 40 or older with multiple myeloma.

CDR3 nucleotides: TGTGCCAGCTGTGGACAGGGAAGCTTTTACGGGAACACTGAAGCTTTCTTT. This sequence encodes CASCGQGSFYGNTEAFF. The rearrangement joins TRBV28 to TRBJ1-1; TRBD1 matches 8 bases. CDR1 MDHEN and CDR2 SYDVKM come from the germline V gene. CDR3 length: 17 amino acids. The V gene end was trimmed by 8 bases and the J gene end by 1 base; junction bases not matched to a gene: 15.